This record covers a single TCR beta chain. The clone's antigen remains unknown. No clone much larger than this one lies a single base away; base qualities are absent. The V end gives up 3 bases and the J end 7 bases, leaving 7 bases in the junction not matched to a gene. The CDR3 starts with the cysteine, ends with the phenylalanine, and has 15 residues. Only the CDR3 region is kept as DNA, spanning 45 bases read in frame from base 1. From the germline V gene, CDR1 is KGHSH and CDR2 is LQKENI. TCRbeta CDR3 regions were amplified from genomic DNA by means of the immunoSEQ Assay, a bias-controlled multiplex PCR. Processing in the source paper ran as follows. The number of nucleated cells in each sample was estimated by amplification of reference gene primers within the assay. Sequence reads were collapsed and filtered to measure the absolute abundance of every unique TCRbeta CDR3 rearrangement. For each sample, productive Simpson clonality was calculated by taking the square root of Simpson's diversity index across productive rearrangements. Imported from immuneACCESS, the table was reduced by TCRdb to in-frame sequences with V and J called. These copies leave out some clones; in studies compared against another copy, an unresolved V gene accounts for under half, and the cause of the remainder is not known. That table is the source of V, J and clone size, and D and trimming were worked out from the DNA. This sample is represented by 130,000 or so clones; about four fifths of them were singletons. 16% of the sample rests with the top ten.

The data stem from a study of blood T cell repertoires in COVID-19 (dated by TCRdb to the early 2020s). At the level of the whole study: Collaborator samples came from the United States, Italy and Spain and covered acute and convalescent phases of COVID-19. Nearly every sample came with metadata listing a de-identified subject ID, COVID-19 status, age in years and sex. The repertoires were released in a freely available public database intended as a resource for research on the immune response to SARS-CoV-2. Samples were obtained from the ongoing ImmuneRACE study (first 160 participants) and from over 1,000 subjects provided by 6 global collaborators. The dataset comprised deeply sampled blood TCRbeta repertoires from subjects exposed to, actively infected with, or recovered from COVID-19. The material from the prospective study consisted of cDNA or gDNA derived from T cells, B-cell-depleted T cells, or PBMCs. Where available, HLA class I and class II types were taken from metadata supplied by the sample provider and were not determined by assay-based typing.

What the authors observed across the whole study: How much clinical and demographic metadata was included differed by source and by participant, and the metadata was provided uncurated.

Collaborating institutions collected whole blood in K2EDTA tubes following their own protocols. For TCRbeta analysis, collaborators shipped samples as frozen whole blood, isolated PBMCs, or DNA extracted from either of those sample types. The sequence derives from a man aged 55 to 70 with active or convalescent COVID-19. The sequence joins TRBV18 to TRBJ2-7, and TRBD2 matches 12 of the central bases. The sample taken for sequencing was peripheral blood. The DNA sequence reads TGTGCCAGCTCACCGGTTCTAGCGGGAGGGGAAGAGCAGTACTTC. This yields the protein CASSPVLAGGEEQYF.